In its sample, the clone carrying this T cell receptor (beta chain) was seen a few times. Its target is unknown. Total RNA, at least 5.5 micrograms per sample, came from PBMCs. Germline CDR1 reads SGHRS; CDR2 reads YFSETQ. The CDR3 runs 15 residues. Trimming removed 0 bases from V and 1 base from J, with 10 bases in between. The record originates from a study of blood T cells in healthy people across ages. Study findings and constraints: The study regarded diversity estimates from one million T cells as underestimates. CMV infection status of these donors was not known.

Sample-barcoded 5' priming and a J-beta primer mix drove a second PCR of roughly 7 to 11 cycles. TCRdb passed the 5' RACE reads through MiXCR, listing each CDR3 protein once. The sample comprises around 1,700,000 distinct CDR3 sequences, roughly 30% of which are singletons, and 6.5% to 8.5% rests with the top ten. This sequence was found in a young woman in good health. Specimen: blood. The chain is built from TRBV5-1 and TRBJ2-5; unclear D gene. CDR3 coding DNA: TGCGCCAGCAGCTTGGCCCAACTGGCCCAAGAGACCCAGTACTTC. This sequence encodes CASSLAQLAQETQYF. The full variable domain, in which reference TRBV5-1 and TRBJ2-5 provide the parts outside the CDR3, is KAGVTQTPRYLIKTRGQQVTLSCSPISGHRSVSWYQQTPGQGLQFLFEYFSETQRNKGNFPGRFSGRQFSNSRSEMNVSTLELGDSALYLCASSLAQLAQETQYFGPGTRLLVL.